This section outlines one T cell receptor (beta chain) sequence together with its context. In this sample, this clonotype turned up once. It has no known antigen specificity. Base qualities are not provided; no much larger clone lies one nucleotide away. On its own, one read is weak support. Receptors were amplified or captured by 5' RACE. Two rounds of PCR with Phusion High-Fidelity polymerase amplified TCRbeta, with sample-specific barcodes added in the primers. TCRbeta libraries were generated by template-switch cDNA synthesis with SMARTScribe reverse transcriptase and a TRBC-specific primer. The barcoded samples were pooled and then prepared using the NEBNext Ultra DNA Library Prep Kit for Illumina. Libraries were sequenced on an Illumina MiSeq with the MiSeq reagent kit v2, 300 cycles. The original methods were these. Reads were demultiplexed by barcode with Jemultiplexer and were aligned with MiTCR using default parameters. VDJtools removed non-functional sequences, and clonotypes were defined by amino acid sequence, with clonotype frequencies based on assigned sequence reads. Clonal space homeostasis binned clonotypes by frequency as over-represented (0.05-1), large, medium and small. TCRdb reran the public reads through fastp at Q25 and MiXCR, keeping productive beta chains. Here each entry gathers all rows of one CDR3 protein and keeps the most common genes and DNA. TCRdb's processing, not the authors' own work, is the source of the V and J calls. Recorded for this sample are roughly 640 distinct CDR3 sequences; 25% to 30% of them occurred a single time. Together, the top ten hold just under 30% of the sample.

Sample time point, as interpreted from the label and publication: mid-infection, around enteric fever diagnosis. MAIT cells were defined as Valpha7.2+ CD161+ T cells and were identified and sorted by flow cytometry. Over time, circulating MAIT cell TCRbeta repertoires were profiled in five to seven volunteers who came down with enteric fever following controlled oral challenge with live Salmonella Paratyphi A. Each diagnosed volunteer contributed MAIT cell samples at pre-infection, mid-infection and post-infection timepoints. Enteric fever was diagnosed on the basis of Paratyphi A bacteremia and/or persistent fever above 38 degrees C lasting more than 12 hours. Infection was diagnosed in challenged volunteers between day 4 and day 7 after challenge. Between 5,000 and 10,000 MAIT cells per sample were sorted directly into RNAqueous-Micro lysis buffer for RNA extraction. Lymphoprep gradient centrifugation was used to isolate peripheral blood mononuclear cells from both the blood samples and the leukocyte cones. A BD FACSAria Fusion or BD FACSAria III sorter was used for cell sorting.

From cysteine to phenylalanine, the CDR3 is 15 amino acids long. This entry keeps only the CDR3 DNA: 45 bases, framed from base 1. Trimming accounts for 5 bases at V and 5 bases at J, while the number of junction bases matched to no gene is 10. The data derive from a study of MAIT cells during Salmonella Paratyphi A infection (dated by TCRdb to 2017 to 2019). Looking at the study overall: Adult volunteers aged 18 to 60 ingested a single dose of 1-5x10^3 CFU of S. Paratyphi A strain NVGH308. Starting at diagnosis, the diagnosed volunteers took ciprofloxacin 500 mg twice daily for 14 days.

The study at large found these results: MAIT TRBV usage was found to be oligoclonal, with TRBV20 and TRBV6 favoured, and appeared to be unchanged by infection. Diagnosed volunteers showed more expansion or contraction among top five MAIT clonotypes than healthy controls (roughly 0.56 versus 0.12), suggesting infection-driven repertoire reshaping. The availability of volunteer samples limited the sample sizes, but these sizes were considered adequate to detect differences between groups. From baseline to mid-infection, the space taken up by over-represented MAIT clonotypes dropped significantly (approximately 0.16 to 0.094), whereas no significant difference was seen post-infection.

The chain was built from TRBV12-3 or TRBV12-4 and TRBJ2-5, with 8 middle bases fitting TRBD1. The starting material was MAIT cells from blood, obtained at the middle sampling point of the challenge study. This clonotype originated in a person between 18 and 75 years old who was deliberately infected with Salmonella Paratyphi A in a paratyphoid fever challenge study. The nucleotide sequence reads TGTGCCAGCAGTGGATTGACAGGGGCGAGGGAGACCCAGTACTTC. Translated, this gives CASSGLTGARETQYF.